This T cell receptor (beta chain) comes out of a study of OX40 agonist ivuxolimab in advanced cancers. In this sample, this clone turned up once. Between the trimmed V and J ends, which lost 4 bases and 4 bases, there was a span of 10 bases. The CDR3 covers 13 residues. Germline CDR1 SGHVS, CDR2 FNYEAQ. Profiling relied on immunoSEQ multiplex PCR, and the TCRdb table lists in-frame clones only, not all of them. The sample lists fewer than 15,000 clones; around 80% were seen once. The chain couples TRBV7-6 to TRBJ1-1; D remains unclear. The sequencing used CD4+ or CD8+ T cells sorted from blood, collected in a trial of the OX40 agonist ivuxolimab. The sequence derives from an adult with an advanced solid tumor such as melanoma, head and neck, liver or kidney cancer. Here the CDR3 DNA reads TGTGCCAGCAGCTCGGGCGTTAGCACTGAAGCTTTCTTT. Translation gives CASSSGVSTEAFF.